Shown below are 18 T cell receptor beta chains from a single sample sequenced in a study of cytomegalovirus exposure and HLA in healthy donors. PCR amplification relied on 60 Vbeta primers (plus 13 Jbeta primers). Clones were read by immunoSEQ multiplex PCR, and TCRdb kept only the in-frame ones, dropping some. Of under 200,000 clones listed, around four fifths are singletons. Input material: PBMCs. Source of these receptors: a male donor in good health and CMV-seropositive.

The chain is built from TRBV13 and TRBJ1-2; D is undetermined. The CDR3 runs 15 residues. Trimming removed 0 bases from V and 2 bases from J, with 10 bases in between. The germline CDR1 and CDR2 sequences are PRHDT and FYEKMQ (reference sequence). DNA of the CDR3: TGTGCCAGCAGCTTAGGGGACTTTGGAAACTATGGCTACACCTTC. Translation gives CASSLGDFGNYGYTF. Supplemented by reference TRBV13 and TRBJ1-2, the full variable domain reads AAGVIQSPRHLIKEKRETATLKCYPIPRHDTVYWYQQGPGQDPQFLISFYEKMQSDKGSIPDRFSAQQFSDYHSELNMSSLELGDSALYFCASSLGDFGNYGYTFGSGTRLTVV.

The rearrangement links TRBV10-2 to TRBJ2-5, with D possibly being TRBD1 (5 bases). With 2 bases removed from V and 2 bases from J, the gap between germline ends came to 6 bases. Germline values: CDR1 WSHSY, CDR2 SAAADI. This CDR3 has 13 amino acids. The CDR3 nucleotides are TGCGCCAGCAGTGAGAGACAGCAAGAGACCCAGTACTTC. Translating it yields CASSERQQETQYF.

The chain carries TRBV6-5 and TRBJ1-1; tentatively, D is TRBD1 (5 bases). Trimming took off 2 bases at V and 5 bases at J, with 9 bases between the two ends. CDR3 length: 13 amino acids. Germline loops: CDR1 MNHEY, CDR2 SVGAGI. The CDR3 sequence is CASSYVQGTEAFF. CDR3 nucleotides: TGTGCCAGCAGTTACGTTCAGGGTACTGAAGCTTTCTTT.

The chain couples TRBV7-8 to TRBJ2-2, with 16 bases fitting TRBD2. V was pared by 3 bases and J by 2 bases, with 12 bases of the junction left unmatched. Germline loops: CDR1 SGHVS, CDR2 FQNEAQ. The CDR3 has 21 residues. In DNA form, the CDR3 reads TGTGCCAGCAGCTTCGTTTTTCCGGGACTAGCGGGGGGGCTCAACACCGGGGAGCTGTTTTTT. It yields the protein CASSFVFPGLAGGLNTGELFF.

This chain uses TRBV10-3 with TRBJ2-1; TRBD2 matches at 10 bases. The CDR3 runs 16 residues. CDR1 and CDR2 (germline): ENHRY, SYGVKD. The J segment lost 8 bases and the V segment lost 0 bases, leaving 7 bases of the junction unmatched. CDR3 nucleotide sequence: TGTGCCATCAGTGAGTCGGAGCGGGGGGGCATCGATGAGCAGTTCTTC. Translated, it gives CAISESERGGIDEQFF.

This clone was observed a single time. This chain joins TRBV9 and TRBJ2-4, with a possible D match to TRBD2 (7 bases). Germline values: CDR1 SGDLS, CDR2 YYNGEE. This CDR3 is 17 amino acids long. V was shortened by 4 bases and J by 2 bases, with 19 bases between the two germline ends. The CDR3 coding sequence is TGTGCCAGCAGCCCCTCGGGTGCGGGGGCCCCCAAAAACATTCAGTACTTC. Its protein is CASSPSGAGAPKNIQYF.

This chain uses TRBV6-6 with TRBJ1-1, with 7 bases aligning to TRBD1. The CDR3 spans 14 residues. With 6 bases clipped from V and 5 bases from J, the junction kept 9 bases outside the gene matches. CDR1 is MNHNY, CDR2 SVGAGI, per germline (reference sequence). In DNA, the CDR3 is TGTGCCAGCAGGGTTGACAGGGTGGGAACTGAAGCTTTCTTT. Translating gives CASRVDRVGTEAFF.

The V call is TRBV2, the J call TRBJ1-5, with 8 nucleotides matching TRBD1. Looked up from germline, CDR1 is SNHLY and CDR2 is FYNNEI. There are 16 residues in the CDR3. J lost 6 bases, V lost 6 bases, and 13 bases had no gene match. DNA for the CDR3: TGTGCCAGCAGGCCCCTTGACAGGGGTTGGAGTCAGCCCCAGCATTTT. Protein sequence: CASRPLDRGWSQPQHF.

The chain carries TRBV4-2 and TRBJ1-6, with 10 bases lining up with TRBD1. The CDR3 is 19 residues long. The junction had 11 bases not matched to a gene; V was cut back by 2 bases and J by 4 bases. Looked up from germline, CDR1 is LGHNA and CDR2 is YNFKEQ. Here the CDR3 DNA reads TGTGCCAGCAGCCAATTCGGACAGGGGGGTGTAGCGTATAATTCACCCCTCCACTTT. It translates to CASSQFGQGGVAYNSPLHF.

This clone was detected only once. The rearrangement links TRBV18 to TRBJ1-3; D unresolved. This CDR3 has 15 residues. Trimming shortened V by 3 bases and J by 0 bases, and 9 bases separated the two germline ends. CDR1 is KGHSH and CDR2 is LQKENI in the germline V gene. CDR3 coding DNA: TGTGCCAGCTCACCGGCAGTAACCTCTGGAAACACCATATATTTT. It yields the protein CASSPAVTSGNTIYF.

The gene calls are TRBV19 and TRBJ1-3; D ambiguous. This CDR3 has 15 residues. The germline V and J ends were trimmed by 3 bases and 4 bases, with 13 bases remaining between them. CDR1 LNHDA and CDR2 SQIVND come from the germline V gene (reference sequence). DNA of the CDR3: TGTGCCAGTAGTATGGTTTCGGGGTCCGGAAACACCATATATTTT. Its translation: CASSMVSGSGNTIYF.

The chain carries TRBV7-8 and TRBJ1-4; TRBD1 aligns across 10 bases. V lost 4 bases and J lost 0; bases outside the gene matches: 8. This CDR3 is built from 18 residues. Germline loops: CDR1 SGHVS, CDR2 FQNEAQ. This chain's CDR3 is CASSSADRGFATNEKLFF. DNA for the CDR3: TGTGCCAGCAGCTCAGCGGACAGGGGGTTTGCAACTAATGAAAAACTGTTTTTT.

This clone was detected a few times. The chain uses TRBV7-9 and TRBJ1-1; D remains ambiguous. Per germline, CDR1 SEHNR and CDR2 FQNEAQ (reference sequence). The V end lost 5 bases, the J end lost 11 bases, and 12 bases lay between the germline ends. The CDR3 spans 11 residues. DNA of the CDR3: TGTGCCAGCAGCCCCAGGCAAACGGCTTTCTTT. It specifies CASSPRQTAFF.

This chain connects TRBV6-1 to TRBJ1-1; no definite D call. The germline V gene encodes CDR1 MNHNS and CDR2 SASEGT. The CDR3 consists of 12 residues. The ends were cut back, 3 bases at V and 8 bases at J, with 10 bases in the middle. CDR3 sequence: CASSDSGLEAFF. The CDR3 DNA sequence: TGTGCCAGCAGTGATAGCGGCCTCGAAGCTTTCTTT.

The chain's CDR3 is CASSFPGDTEAFF. CDR3 nucleotides: TGTGCCAGCAGCTTTCCAGGGGACACTGAAGCTTTCTTT. V gene TRBV5-4 combines with J gene TRBJ1-1; D possibly corresponds to TRBD1 (6 bases). This CDR3 comprises 13 residues. Trimming shortened V by 2 bases and J by 3 bases, and 8 bases separated the two germline ends. The V gene's germline CDR1 is SGHNT and CDR2 YYREEE (reference sequence).

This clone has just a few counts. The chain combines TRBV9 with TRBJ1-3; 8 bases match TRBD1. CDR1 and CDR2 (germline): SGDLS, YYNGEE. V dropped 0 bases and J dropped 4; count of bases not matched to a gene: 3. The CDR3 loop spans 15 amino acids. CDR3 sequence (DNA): TGTGCCAGCAGCGTAGCTCCAGGGGGCGGAAACACCATATATTTT. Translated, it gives CASSVAPGGGNTIYF.

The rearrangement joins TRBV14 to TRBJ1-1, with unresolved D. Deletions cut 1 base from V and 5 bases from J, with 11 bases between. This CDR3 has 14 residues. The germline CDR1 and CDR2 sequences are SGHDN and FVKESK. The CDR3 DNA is TGTGCCAGCAGCCAAGTACGGGGTCCAACTGAAGCTTTCTTT. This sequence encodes CASSQVRGPTEAFF.

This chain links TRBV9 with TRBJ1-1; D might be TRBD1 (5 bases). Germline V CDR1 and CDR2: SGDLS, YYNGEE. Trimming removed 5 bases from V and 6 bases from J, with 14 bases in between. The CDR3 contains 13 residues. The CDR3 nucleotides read TGTGCCAGCAGTCAGGCAGGGATCTCTGAAGCTTTCTTT. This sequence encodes CASSQAGISEAFF. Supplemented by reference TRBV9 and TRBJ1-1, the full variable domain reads DSGVTQTPKHLITATGQRVTLRCSPRSGDLSVYWYQQSLDQGLQFLIQYYNGEERAKGNILERFSAQQFPDLHSELNLSSLELGDSALYFCASSQAGISEAFFGQGTRLTVV.